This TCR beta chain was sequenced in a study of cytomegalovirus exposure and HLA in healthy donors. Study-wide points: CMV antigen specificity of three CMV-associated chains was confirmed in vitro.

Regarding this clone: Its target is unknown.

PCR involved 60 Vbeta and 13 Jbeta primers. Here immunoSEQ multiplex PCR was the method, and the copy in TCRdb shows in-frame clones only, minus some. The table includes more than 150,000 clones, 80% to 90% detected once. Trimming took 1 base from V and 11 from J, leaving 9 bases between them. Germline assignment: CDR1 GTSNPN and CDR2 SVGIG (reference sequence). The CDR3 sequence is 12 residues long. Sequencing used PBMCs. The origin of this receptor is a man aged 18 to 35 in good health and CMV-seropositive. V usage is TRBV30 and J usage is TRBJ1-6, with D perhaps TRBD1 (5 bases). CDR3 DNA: TGTGCCTGGAGTGGCGGGGGGGCACCCCTCCACTTT. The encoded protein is CAWSGGGAPLHF.